This TCR beta chain was obtained from a study of OX40 agonist ivuxolimab in advanced cancers. The repertoire was sequenced with immunoSEQ multiplex PCR; TCRdb's copy has only in-frame clones and lacks some. The sample yields about 81,000 clones, around 84% seen once. V was shortened by 6 bases and J by 2 bases, with 11 bases between the two germline ends. The germline gives CDR1 MNHEY, CDR2 SMNVEV (reference sequence). CDR3 length: 13 residues. Study-wide findings and caveats: Partial responders at 0.1-3.0 mg/kg had among the lowest clonal expansion. CD8+ T cells showed, on average, more clonal expansion than CD4+ cells.

With respect to this clone: Antigen unknown.

The receptor's source is an adult with an advanced solid tumor such as melanoma, head and neck, liver or kidney cancer. The chain has TRBV27 and TRBJ2-7; D possibly matches TRBD1 or TRBD2 (5 bases each). The sample in question was CD4+ or CD8+ T cells sorted from blood, obtained in a trial of the OX40 agonist ivuxolimab. The CDR3 loop is CASSPGPPYEQYF. The CDR3 DNA reads as TGTGCCAGCAGCCCGGGACCCCCCTACGAGCAGTACTTC.